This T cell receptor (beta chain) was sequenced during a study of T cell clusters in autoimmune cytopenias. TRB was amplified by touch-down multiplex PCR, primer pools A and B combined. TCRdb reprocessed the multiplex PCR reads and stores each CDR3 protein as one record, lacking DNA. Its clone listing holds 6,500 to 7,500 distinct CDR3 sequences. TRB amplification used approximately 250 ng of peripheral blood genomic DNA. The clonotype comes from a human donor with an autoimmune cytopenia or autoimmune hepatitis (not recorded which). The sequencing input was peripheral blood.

CDR3 loop: CAGQGVAGNNEQFF. This chain links TRBV7-2 with TRBJ2-1; TCRdb's D call, TRBD1, is unchecked because there is no DNA. CDR1 and CDR2 (germline): SGHTA, FQGNSA. The CDR3 is made up of 14 amino acids.